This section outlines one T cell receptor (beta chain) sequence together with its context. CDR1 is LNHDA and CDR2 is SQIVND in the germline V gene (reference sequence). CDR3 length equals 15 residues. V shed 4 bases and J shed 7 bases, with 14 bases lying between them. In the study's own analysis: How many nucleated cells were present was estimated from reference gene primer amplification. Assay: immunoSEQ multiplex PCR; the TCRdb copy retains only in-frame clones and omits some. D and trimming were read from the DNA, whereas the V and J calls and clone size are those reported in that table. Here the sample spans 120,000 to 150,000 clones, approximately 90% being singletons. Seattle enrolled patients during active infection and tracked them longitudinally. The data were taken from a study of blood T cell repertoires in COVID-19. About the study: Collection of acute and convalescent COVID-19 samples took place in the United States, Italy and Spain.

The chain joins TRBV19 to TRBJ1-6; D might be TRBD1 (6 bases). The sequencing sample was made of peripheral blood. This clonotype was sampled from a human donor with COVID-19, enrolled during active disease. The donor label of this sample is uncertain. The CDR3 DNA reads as TGTGCCAGTAGTACAGTGCCCCAGGGGAATTCACCCCTCCACTTT. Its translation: CASSTVPQGNSPLHF. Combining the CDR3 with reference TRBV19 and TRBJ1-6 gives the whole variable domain DGGITQSPKYLFRKEGQNVTLSCEQNLNHDAMYWYRQDPGQGLRLIYYSQIVNDFQKGDIAEGYSVSREKKESFPLTVTSAQKNPTAFYLCASSTVPQGNSPLHFGNGTRLTVT.